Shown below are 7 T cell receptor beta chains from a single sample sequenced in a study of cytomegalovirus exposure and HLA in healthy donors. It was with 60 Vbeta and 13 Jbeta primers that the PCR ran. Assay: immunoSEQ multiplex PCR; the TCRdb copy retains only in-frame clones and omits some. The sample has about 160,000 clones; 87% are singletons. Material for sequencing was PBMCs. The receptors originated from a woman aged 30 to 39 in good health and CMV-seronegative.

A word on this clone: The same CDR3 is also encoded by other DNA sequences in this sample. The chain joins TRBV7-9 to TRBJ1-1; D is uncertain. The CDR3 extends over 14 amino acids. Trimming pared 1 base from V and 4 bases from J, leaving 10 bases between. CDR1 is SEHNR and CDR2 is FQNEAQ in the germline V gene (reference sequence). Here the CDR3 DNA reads TGTGCCAGCAGCTTAGGTGGGCTTGGCACTGAAGCTTTCTTT. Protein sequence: CASSLGGLGTEAFF. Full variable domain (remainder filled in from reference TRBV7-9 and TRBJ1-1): DTGVSQNPRHKITKRGQNVTFRCDPISEHNRLYWYRQTLGQGPEFLTYFQNEAQLEKSRLLSDRFSAERPKGSFSTLEIQRTEQGDSAMYLCASSLGGLGTEAFFGQGTRLTVV.

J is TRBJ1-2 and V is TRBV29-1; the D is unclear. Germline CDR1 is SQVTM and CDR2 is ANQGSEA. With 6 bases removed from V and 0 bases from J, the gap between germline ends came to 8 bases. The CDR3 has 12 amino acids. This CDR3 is CSVTHPNYGYTF. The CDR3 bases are TGCAGCGTAACACACCCTAACTATGGCTACACCTTC.

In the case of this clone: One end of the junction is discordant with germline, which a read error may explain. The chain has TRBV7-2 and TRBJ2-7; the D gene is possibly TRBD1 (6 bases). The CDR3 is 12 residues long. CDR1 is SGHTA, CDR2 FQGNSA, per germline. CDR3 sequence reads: CASSWDVGTPQF. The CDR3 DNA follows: TGTGCCAGCAGCTGGGACGTCGGGACACCACAATTC.

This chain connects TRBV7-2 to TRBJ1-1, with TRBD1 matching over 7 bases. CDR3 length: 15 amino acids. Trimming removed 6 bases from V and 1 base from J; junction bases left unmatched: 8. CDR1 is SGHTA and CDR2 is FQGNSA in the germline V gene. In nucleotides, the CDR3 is TGTGCCAGCAGAGAAAGACAGGGCTCGAACACTGAAGCTTTCTTT. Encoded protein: CASRERQGSNTEAFF.

CDR3 DNA sequence: TGTGCCAGCAGTTACGAGGCTAGCGGGAGGAAGACCCAGTACTTC. It is translated as CASSYEASGRKTQYF. This chain links TRBV6-6 with TRBJ2-5; 11 nucleotides match TRBD2. This CDR3 has 15 residues. J lost 6 bases, V lost 2 bases, and 5 bases had no gene match. Germline values: CDR1 MNHNY, CDR2 SVGAGI (reference sequence).

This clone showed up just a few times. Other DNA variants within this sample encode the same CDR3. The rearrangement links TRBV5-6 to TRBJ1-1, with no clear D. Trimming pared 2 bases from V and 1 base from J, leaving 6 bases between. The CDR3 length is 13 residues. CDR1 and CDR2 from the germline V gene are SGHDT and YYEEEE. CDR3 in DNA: TGTGCCAGCAGCTTAACCGGGAACACTGAAGCTTTCTTT. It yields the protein CASSLTGNTEAFF.

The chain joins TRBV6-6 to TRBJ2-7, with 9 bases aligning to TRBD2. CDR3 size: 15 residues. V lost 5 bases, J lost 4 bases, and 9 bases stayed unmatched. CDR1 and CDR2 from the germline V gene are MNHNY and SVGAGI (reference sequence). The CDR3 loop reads CASSDRAGGVYEQYF. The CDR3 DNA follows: TGTGCCAGCAGTGACAGGGCGGGAGGGGTATACGAGCAGTACTTC.